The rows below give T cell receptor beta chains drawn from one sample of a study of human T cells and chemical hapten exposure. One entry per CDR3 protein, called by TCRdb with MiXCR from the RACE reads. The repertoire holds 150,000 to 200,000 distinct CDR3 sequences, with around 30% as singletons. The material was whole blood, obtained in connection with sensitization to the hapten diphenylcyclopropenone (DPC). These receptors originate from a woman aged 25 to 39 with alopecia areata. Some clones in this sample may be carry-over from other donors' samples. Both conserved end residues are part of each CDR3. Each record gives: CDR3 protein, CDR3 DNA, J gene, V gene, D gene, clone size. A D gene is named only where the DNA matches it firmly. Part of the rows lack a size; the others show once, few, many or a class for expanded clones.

CSARDRLQETQYF | TGCAGTGCTAGAGATCGACTACAAGAGACCCAGTACTTC | TRBJ2-5 | TRBV20-1 | - | -
CASSFRVSEAFF | TGTGCCAGCAGTTTTAGGGTATCTGAAGCTTTCTTT | TRBJ1-1 | TRBV12-3/TRBV12-4 | - | -
CASSFGTSSSGNTIYF | TGCGCCAGCAGCTTCGGCACTTCGAGCTCTGGAAACACCATATATTTT | TRBJ1-3 | TRBV5-1 | - | once
CASSLRSGTDTQYF | TGCGCCAGCAGCCTTAGGAGCGGGACAGATACGCAGTATTTT | TRBJ2-3 | TRBV4-3 | - | once
CASIPFPGGGYEQYF | TGTGCCAGCATCCCCTTCCCGGGAGGGGGCTACGAGCAGTACTTC | TRBJ2-7 | TRBV6-6 | TRBD2 | -
CSASTGNSYEQYF | TGCAGTGCTAGCACCGGGAACTCCTACGAGCAGTACTTC | TRBJ2-7 | TRBV20-1 | - | many
CASSQSASNQPQHF | TGTGCCAGCAGCCAAAGCGCATCCAATCAGCCCCAGCATTTT | TRBJ1-5 | TRBV3-1 | - | -
CSAPRYEGARADTQYF | TGCAGTGCTCCTAGATACGAGGGGGCGCGGGCAGATACGCAGTATTTT | TRBJ2-3 | TRBV20-1 | TRBD1 | few
CSVAGTVSDNEQFF | TGCAGCGTTGCTGGGACAGTATCTGACAATGAGCAGTTCTTC | TRBJ2-1 | TRBV29-1 | TRBD1 | -
CASTLGYKSPLHF | TGTGCCAGCACCTTAGGATACAAGTCACCCCTCCACTTT | TRBJ1-6 | TRBV11-2 | - | -
CASSFAGARYGYTF | TGTGCCAGCAGCTTCGCGGGGGCGCGCTATGGCTACACCTTC | TRBJ1-2 | TRBV28 | - | -
CSVGDRTISEQYF | TGCAGCGTTGGAGACAGGACAATAAGCGAGCAGTACTTC | TRBJ2-7 | TRBV29-1 | - | -
CSAETDRASEKLFF | TGCAGCGCGGAAACGGACAGGGCCAGTGAAAAACTGTTTTTT | TRBJ1-4 | TRBV29-1 | TRBD1 | -
CASSTTEGYAETQYF | TGTGCCAGCTCAACAACCGAGGGGTATGCGGAGACCCAGTACTTC | TRBJ2-5 | TRBV18 | - | -
CASSLWGTNEKLFF | TGTGCCAGCAGCTTATGGGGTACTAATGAAAAACTGTTTTTT | TRBJ1-4 | TRBV7-9 | - | -
CSVRGPKTYQETQYF | TGCAGCGTCCGGGGGCCCAAAACGTACCAAGAGACCCAGTACTTC | TRBJ2-5 | TRBV29-1 | - | -
CASSAGLAGTQYF | TGTGCCAGCAGCGCCGGACTAGCGGGGACCCAGTACTTC | TRBJ2-5 | TRBV7-3 | TRBD2 | -
CASSAQGTNEKLFF | TGTGCCAGCAGTGCCCAGGGAACTAATGAAAAACTGTTTTTT | TRBJ1-4 | TRBV2 | - | -
CASSPGGVAEQYF | TGTGCCAGCAGCCCGGGCGGGGTAGCCGAGCAGTACTTC | TRBJ2-7 | TRBV28 | - | -
CSAGQVSNYGYTF | TGCAGTGCTGGACAGGTTTCGAACTATGGCTACACCTTC | TRBJ1-2 | TRBV20-1 | TRBD1 | few
CASSLVRPSGGTVNEQFF | TGTGCCAGCAGCTTAGTTCGCCCTAGCGGGGGGACGGTCAATGAGCAGTTCTTC | TRBJ2-1 | TRBV7-2 | TRBD2 | few
CVSSRRQENYGYTF | TGTGTCAGCAGCCGTCGACAGGAAAACTATGGCTACACCTTC | TRBJ1-2 | TRBV5-4 | - | -
CASSDVGSNQPQHF | TGCGCCAGCAGTGATGTGGGAAGCAATCAGCCCCAGCATTTT | TRBJ1-5 | TRBV10-2 | - | few
CASSVGATGDETQYF | TGTGCCAGCAGCGTAGGGGCGACAGGGGATGAGACCCAGTACTTC | TRBJ2-5 | TRBV9 | TRBD1 | few
CASKPGQAYYEQYF | TGTGCCAGCAAGCCGGGACAGGCCTACTACGAGCAGTACTTC | TRBJ2-7 | TRBV27 | TRBD1 | few
CASSQRPPTGVEETQYF | TGCGCCAGCAGCCAACGTCCACCGACGGGAGTAGAGGAGACCCAGTACTTC | TRBJ2-5 | TRBV4-1 | - | few
CAWSGGTGGSYNSPLHF | TGTGCCTGGAGTGGGGGGACAGGGGGTTCCTATAATTCACCCCTCCACTTT | TRBJ1-6 | TRBV30 | TRBD1 | -